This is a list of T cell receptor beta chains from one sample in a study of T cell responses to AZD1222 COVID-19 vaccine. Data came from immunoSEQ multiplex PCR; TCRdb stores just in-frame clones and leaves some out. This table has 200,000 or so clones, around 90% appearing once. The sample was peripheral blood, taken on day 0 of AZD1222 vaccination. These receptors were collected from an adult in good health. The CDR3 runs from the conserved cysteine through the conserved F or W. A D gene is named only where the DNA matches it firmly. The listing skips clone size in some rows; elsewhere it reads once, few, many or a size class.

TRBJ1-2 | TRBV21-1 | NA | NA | CASNPHRRGGYTF | TGTGCCAGCAACCCCCACCGGAGGGGGGGCTACACCTTC
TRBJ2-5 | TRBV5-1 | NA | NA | CASSPGWETQYF | TGCGCCAGCAGCCCAGGGTGGGAGACCCAGTACTTC
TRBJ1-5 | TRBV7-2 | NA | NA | CASSFLQGQPQHF | TGTGCCAGCAGCTTCCTACAGGGCCAGCCCCAGCATTTT
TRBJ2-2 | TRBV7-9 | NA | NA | CASSLPGVITGELFF | TGTGCCAGCAGCTTACCAGGGGTGATCACCGGGGAGCTGTTTTTT
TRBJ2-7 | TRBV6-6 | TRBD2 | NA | CASSFPGTSGIHEQYF | TGTGCCAGCAGTTTTCCAGGGACTAGCGGGATACACGAGCAGTACTTC
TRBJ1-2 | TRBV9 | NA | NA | CASRGPRSYGYTF | TGTGCCAGCAGGGGACCTCGGTCCTATGGCTACACCTTC
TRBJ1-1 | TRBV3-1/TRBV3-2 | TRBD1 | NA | CASSRTGGHTEAFF | TGTGCCAGCAGCCGGACAGGGGGACACACTGAAGCTTTCTTT
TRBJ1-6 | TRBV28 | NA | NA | CASSFSAGSSYNSPLHF | TGTGCCAGCAGTTTTTCGGCAGGGAGCTCCTATAATTCACCCCTCCACTTT
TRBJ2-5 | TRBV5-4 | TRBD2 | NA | CASSSRLAGGQETQYF | TGTGCCAGCAGCTCCCGACTAGCGGGAGGACAAGAGACCCAGTACTTC
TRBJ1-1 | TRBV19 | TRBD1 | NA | CASSGGTDWMNTEAFF | TGTGCCAGTAGTGGGGGGACAGACTGGATGAACACTGAAGCTTTCTTT
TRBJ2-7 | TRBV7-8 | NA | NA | CASSVDSYEQYF | TGTGCCAGCAGCGTAGACAGTTACGAGCAGTACTTC
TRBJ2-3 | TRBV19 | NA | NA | CASSTTGPMRVSDTQYF | TGTGCCAGTAGTACCACCGGGCCAATGAGGGTGTCAGATACGCAGTATTTT
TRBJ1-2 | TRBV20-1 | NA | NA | CSATHGGYTF | TGCAGTGCTACCCACGGTGGCTACACCTTC
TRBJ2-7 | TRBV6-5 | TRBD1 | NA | CASTAPGTVYEQYF | TGTGCCAGCACTGCACCCGGGACAGTCTACGAGCAGTACTTC
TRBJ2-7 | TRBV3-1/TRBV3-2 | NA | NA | CASRPYSSYEQYF | TGTGCCAGCCGGCCATATAGCTCCTACGAGCAGTACTTC
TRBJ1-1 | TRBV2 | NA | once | CASSAPDQNTEAFF | TGTGCCAGCAGTGCCCCAGACCAGAACACTGAAGCTTTCTTT
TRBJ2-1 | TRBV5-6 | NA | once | CASRPGPLVASYNEQFF | TGTGCCAGCAGGCCGGGACCCCTGGTCGCATCCTACAATGAGCAGTTCTTC
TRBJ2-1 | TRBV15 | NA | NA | CATSRDRLNNEQFF | TGTGCCACCAGCAGAGATAGACTGAACAATGAGCAGTTCTTC
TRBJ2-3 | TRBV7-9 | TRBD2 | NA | CASSEGQSSGTQYF | TGTGCCAGCAGCGAAGGCCAATCTAGCGGTACGCAGTATTTT
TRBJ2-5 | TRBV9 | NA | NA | CASSVSVQETQYF | TGTGCCAGCAGCGTATCAGTTCAAGAGACCCAGTACTTC
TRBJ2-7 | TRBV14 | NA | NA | CASSLGGEQYF | TGTGCCAGCAGCCTCGGGGGAGAGCAGTACTTC
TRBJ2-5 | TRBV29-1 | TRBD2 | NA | CSVEGGGETQYF | TGCAGCGTTGAAGGGGGAGGGGAGACCCAGTACTTC
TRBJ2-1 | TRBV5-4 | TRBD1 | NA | CASSPRGTNEQFF | TGTGCCAGCAGCCCCAGGGGGACGAATGAGCAGTTCTTC
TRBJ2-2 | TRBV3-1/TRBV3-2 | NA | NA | CASSQRRQARHGGELFF | TGTGCCAGCAGCCAAAGACGACAGGCCCGGCACGGCGGGGAGCTGTTTTTT
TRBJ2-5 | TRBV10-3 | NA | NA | CAISFRVGETQYF | TGTGCCATCAGCTTCCGGGTGGGGGAGACCCAGTACTTC
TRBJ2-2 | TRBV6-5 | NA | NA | CASSYSAGELFF | TGTGCCAGCAGTTACTCTGCCGGGGAGCTGTTTTTT
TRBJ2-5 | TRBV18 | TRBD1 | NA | CASSPTGGKETQYF | TGTGCCAGCTCCCCCACAGGGGGAAAAGAGACCCAGTACTTC
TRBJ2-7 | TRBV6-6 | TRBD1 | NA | CASSSRQGRSYEQYF | TGTGCCAGCAGTTCTCGACAGGGGCGGTCCTACGAGCAGTACTTC
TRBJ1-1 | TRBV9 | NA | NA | CASSVETRLNTEAFF | TGTGCCAGCAGCGTAGAAACACGGTTGAACACTGAAGCTTTCTTT
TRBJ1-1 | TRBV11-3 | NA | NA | CASSLAPGTEAFF | TGTGCCAGCAGCTTAGCCCCAGGGACTGAAGCTTTCTTT
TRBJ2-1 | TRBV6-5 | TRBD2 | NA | CASVGTRTHEQFF | TGTGCCAGCGTCGGGACTAGAACCCATGAGCAGTTCTTC
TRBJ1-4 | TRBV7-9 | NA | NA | CASSPHRVRHEKLFF | TGTGCCAGCAGCCCCCACAGGGTGCGCCATGAAAAACTGTTTTTT
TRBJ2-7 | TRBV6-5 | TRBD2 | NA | CASRPGLVAYEQYF | TGTGCCAGCAGGCCAGGACTAGTTGCCTACGAGCAGTACTTC
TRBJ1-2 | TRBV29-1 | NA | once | CSVGTALF | TGCAGCGTTGGTACAGCCCTCTTC
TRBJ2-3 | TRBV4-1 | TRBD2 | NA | CASSYRTSGSGDTQYF | TGCGCCAGCAGCTACCGGACTAGCGGGAGTGGAGATACGCAGTATTTT
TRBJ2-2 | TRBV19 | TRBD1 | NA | CASSPRTGGELFF | TGTGCCAGTAGTCCAAGGACAGGCGGGGAGCTGTTTTTT
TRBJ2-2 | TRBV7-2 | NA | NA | CASSLLYTGELFF | TGTGCCAGCAGCTTACTGTACACCGGGGAGCTGTTTTTT
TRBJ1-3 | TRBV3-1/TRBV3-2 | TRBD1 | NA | CASSVTGGNTIYF | TGTGCCAGCAGCGTGACAGGGGGAAACACCATATATTTT
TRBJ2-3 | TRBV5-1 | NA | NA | CASSLTEGLADTQYF | TGCGCCAGCAGCTTGACCGAGGGCCTCGCAGATACGCAGTATTTT
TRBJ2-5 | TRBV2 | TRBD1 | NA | CASSTSTRQGAKETQYF | TGTGCCAGCAGTACATCTACCAGACAGGGGGCGAAAGAGACCCAGTACTTC
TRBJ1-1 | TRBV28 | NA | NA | CASSPGYTEAFF | TGTGCCAGCAGTCCGGGCTACACTGAAGCTTTCTTT
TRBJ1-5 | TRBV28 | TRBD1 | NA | CASSKTGGPNQPQHF | TGTGCCAGCAGTAAAACAGGGGGCCCCAATCAGCCCCAGCATTTT
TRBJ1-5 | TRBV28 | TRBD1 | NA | CATHPSGTGRLRQPQHF | TGTGCCACCCACCCGTCCGGGACAGGGCGACTTAGACAGCCCCAGCATTTT
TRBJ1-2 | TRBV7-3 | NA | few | CASSLERGVGYTF | TGTGCCAGCAGCTTAGAAAGGGGTGTGGGCTACACCTTC
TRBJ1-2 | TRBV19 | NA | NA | CASRGDYGYTF | TGTGCCAGTAGGGGGGACTATGGCTACACCTTC
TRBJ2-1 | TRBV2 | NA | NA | CASSVWDADEQFF | TGTGCCAGCAGTGTGTGGGATGCAGATGAGCAGTTCTTC
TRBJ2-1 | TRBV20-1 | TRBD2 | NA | CSASRLAGPEQFF | TGCAGTGCTAGTAGACTAGCGGGACCTGAGCAGTTCTTC
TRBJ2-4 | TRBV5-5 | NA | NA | CASSLKLAKNIQYF | TGTGCCAGCAGCTTGAAGCTAGCCAAAAACATTCAGTACTTC
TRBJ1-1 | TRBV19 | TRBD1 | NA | CASSKGQRSSDTEAFF | TGTGCCAGTAGTAAGGGACAGCGAAGTTCAGACACTGAAGCTTTCTTT
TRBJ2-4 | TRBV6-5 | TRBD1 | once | CASTRTGEDIQYF | TGTGCCAGCACGCGGACAGGAGAGGACATTCAGTACTTC
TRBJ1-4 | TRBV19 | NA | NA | CASRDATNEKLFF | TGTGCCAGCCGGGATGCAACTAATGAAAAACTGTTTTTT
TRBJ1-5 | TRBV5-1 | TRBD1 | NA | CASSLETGGQPQHF | TGCGCCAGCAGCTTGGAGACAGGGGGTCAGCCCCAGCATTTT
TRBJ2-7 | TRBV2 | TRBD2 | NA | CASRQRTSGGEQYF | TGTGCCAGCAGGCAGAGGACTAGCGGTGGCGAGCAGTACTTC